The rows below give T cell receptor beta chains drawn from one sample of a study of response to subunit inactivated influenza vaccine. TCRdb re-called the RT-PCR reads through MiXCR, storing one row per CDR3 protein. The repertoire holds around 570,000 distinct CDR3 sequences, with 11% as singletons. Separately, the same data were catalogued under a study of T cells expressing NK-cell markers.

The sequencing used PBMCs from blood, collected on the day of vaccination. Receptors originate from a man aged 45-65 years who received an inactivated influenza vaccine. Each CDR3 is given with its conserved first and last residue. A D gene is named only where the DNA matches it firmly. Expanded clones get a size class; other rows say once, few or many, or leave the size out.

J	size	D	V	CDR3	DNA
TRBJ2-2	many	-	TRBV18	CASSPLPPTGANTGELFF	TGTGCCAGCTCACCCCTTCCACCGACAGGCGCGAACACCGGGGAGCTGTTTTTT
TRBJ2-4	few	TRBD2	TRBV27	CASTEVRGGAKNIQYF	TGTGCCAGCACCGAAGTCCGGGGGGGAGCCAAAAACATTCAGTACTTC
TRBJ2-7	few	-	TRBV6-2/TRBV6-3	CASNQVSSGWSYEQYF	TGTGCCAGCAATCAAGTCTCCAGCGGGTGGTCCTACGAGCAGTACTTC
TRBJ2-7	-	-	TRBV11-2	CASSFFSPSQDGAYEQYF	TGTGCCAGCAGCTTTTTCTCCCCATCCCAAGACGGAGCCTACGAGCAGTACTTC
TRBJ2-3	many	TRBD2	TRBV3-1	CASSLSLASGSDTQYF	TGTGCCAGCAGCCTAAGCTTGGCTAGCGGGAGCGATACGCAGTATTTT
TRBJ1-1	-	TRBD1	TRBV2	CASSGPGGQGAFF	TGTGCCAGCAGTGGCCCCGGGGGACAGGGGGCTTTCTTT
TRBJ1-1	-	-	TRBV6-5	CASSSMGGTQAEAFF	TGTGCCAGCAGTTCCATGGGGGGCACGCAGGCTGAAGCTTTCTTT
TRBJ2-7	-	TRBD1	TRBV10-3	CAISEDRGTYEQYF	TGTGCCATCAGTGAGGACAGGGGTACCTACGAGCAGTACTTC
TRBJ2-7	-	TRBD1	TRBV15	CATSRAGQGYEQYF	TGTGCCACCAGCAGAGCCGGACAGGGCTACGAGCAGTACTTC
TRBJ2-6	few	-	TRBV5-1	CASSLAVFSGANVLTF	TGCGCCAGCAGCTTGGCCGTATTCTCTGGGGCCAACGTCCTGACTTTC
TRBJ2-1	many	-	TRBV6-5	CASSSLAGEQFF	TGTGCCAGCAGTTCCCTGGCGGGGGAGCAGTTCTTC
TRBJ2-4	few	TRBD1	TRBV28	CASSPSGQGLIAKNIQYF	TGTGCCAGCAGTCCCTCGGGACAGGGGCTTATAGCCAAAAACATTCAGTACTTC
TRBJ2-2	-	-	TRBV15	CATSRDRGVLGELFF	TGTGCCACCAGCAGAGATAGAGGAGTACTCGGGGAGCTGTTTTTT
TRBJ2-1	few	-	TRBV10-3	CAISAWDGNNEQFF	TGTGCCATCAGTGCGTGGGACGGGAACAATGAGCAGTTCTTC
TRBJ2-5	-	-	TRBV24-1	CATSGTGNQETQYF	TGTGCCACCAGTGGTACAGGGAATCAAGAGACCCAGTACTTC
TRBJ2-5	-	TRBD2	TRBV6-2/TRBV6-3	CASRHSAGGAETQYF	TGTGCCAGCAGACACTCAGCGGGGGGGGCCGAGACCCAGTACTTC
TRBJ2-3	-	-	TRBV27	CASSLWARAVNTDTQYF	TGTGCCAGCAGTTTATGGGCTAGAGCGGTTAACACAGATACGCAGTATTTT
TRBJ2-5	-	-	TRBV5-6	CASSLGIGTETQYF	TGTGCCAGCAGCTTGGGGATAGGGACAGAGACCCAGTACTTC
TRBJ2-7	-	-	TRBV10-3	CAISDNGAYEQYF	TGTGCCATCAGTGACAATGGAGCCTACGAGCAGTACTTC
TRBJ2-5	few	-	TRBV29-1	CSVSYPGPQETQYF	TGCAGCGTTTCCTACCCGGGACCCCAAGAGACCCAGTACTTC
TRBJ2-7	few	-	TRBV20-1	CSADDLRYEQYF	TGCAGTGCTGACGACCTACGCTACGAGCAGTACTTC
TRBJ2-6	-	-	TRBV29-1	CSVGTSGANVLTF	TGCAGCGTTGGAACCTCTGGGGCCAACGTCCTGACTTTC
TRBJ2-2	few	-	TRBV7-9	CASSLGDRELFF	TGTGCCAGCAGCTTAGGCGACCGGGAGCTGTTTTTT
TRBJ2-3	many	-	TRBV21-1	CASSKFVGAGTDTQYF	-
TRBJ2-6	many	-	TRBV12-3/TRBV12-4	CASSLFAGANVLTF	TGTGCCAGCAGTTTATTCGCTGGGGCCAACGTCCTGACTTTC
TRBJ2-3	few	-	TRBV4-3	CASSQEPGPAEYF	TGCGCCAGCAGCCAGGAACCGGGACCGGCTGAGTATTTT
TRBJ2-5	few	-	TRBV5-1	CASSLEPGKTQYF	TGCGCCAGCAGCTTGGAACCGGGCAAGACCCAGTACTTC
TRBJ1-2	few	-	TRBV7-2	CASSLDSRGGYTF	TGTGCCAGCAGCTTAGATTCGAGAGGAGGCTACACCTTC
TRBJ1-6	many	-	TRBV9	CASSAEGHTNSPLHF	TGTGCCAGCAGCGCGGAAGGACATACAAATTCACCCCTCCACTTT
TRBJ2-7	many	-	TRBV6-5	CASSLLGPSYEQYF	TGTGCCAGCAGTCTACTGGGGCCCTCCTACGAGCAGTACTTC
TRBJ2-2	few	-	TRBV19	CASSISTGGNTGELFF	TGTGCCAGTAGTATTTCTACAGGTGGCAACACCGGGGAGCTGTTTTTT
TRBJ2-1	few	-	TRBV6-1	CASSGTLYYNEQFF	TGTGCCAGCAGTGGAACTCTTTATTACAATGAGCAGTTCTTC
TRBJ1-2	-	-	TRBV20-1	CSAHQGFSYGYTF	TGCAGTGCGCATCAGGGGTTTAGCTATGGCTACACCTTC
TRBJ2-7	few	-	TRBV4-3	CASSPSEGGARYEQYF	TGCGCCAGCAGCCCCTCCGAGGGAGGTGCTAGGTACGAGCAGTACTTC
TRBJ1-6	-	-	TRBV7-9	CASSLEAENSPLHF	TGTGCCAGCAGCTTAGAGGCGGAAAATTCACCCCTCCACTTT
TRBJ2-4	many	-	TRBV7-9	CASSLSGFKNIQYF	TGTGCCAGCAGCTTATCAGGGTTCAAAAACATTCAGTACTTC
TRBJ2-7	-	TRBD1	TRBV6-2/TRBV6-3	CASSPERQGSYEQYF	TGTGCCAGCAGCCCCGAGAGACAGGGCTCCTATGAGCAGTACTTC
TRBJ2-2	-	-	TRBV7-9	CAARVGGFGELFF	TGTGCCGCCCGGGTCGGGGGATTCGGGGAGCTGTTTTTT